This TCR beta chain is from a study of T-cell reconstitution after alpha-beta-depleted transplantation in children. Findings of the study overall: T-cell numbers and diversity, one year after transplant, stemmed largely from T cells that were newly produced. There were some patients whose high TCRbeta diversity at day 60 came from surviving recipient T cells and thymic progenitors. As was reported, about two months after transplant, alpha-beta T cells came from several hundred expanded graft clones.

The V gene lost 1 base and the J gene lost 0 bases, with 10 bases spanning the gap. The germline V gene encodes CDR1 SGHVS and CDR2 FNYEAQ. This CDR3 has 16 amino acids. This clonotype has just a few counts. Its antigen is unknown. Unique molecular identifiers tagged the TCRbeta library. MiXCR, run by TCRdb on the PCR reads, gives a single entry per CDR3 protein. The sample has approximately 980,000 distinct CDR3 sequences, roughly 29% seen once. The receptor comes from a boy younger than two who had a stem cell transplant for SCID, so the T cells may come from the graft donor. The V and J genes are TRBV7-6 and TRBJ2-1, with no clear D. Specimen: PBMCs, mostly from graft donor cells, collected 360 days after TCRalphabeta/CD19-depleted stem cell transplant. The CDR3 DNA is TGTGCCAGCAGCTTAGTCGGCGGCTACTCCTACAATGAGCAGTTCTTC. It is translated as CASSLVGGYSYNEQFF.